The present T cell receptor beta chain was sequenced within a study of siplizumab effects on memory and regulatory T cells. Study-wide points: Alloreactive CD4+ clones that could be mapped were on average around 70% Treg-derived with siplizumab, against 25% to 30% in controls. In unstimulated cells, naive T cells appeared more diverse than memory T cells and seemed major alloresponse contributors.

In regard to this clone: Its antigen is currently unknown.

This CDR3 region has 11 residues. Trimming stripped 8 bases from V and 8 bases from J, with 9 bases between. Germline V gives CDR1 MNHEY, CDR2 SVGAGI. Per-sample assaying covered roughly 93,000 TCR templates. The table came from immunoSEQ multiplex PCR; TCRdb's copy has only in-frame clones and leaves some out. The data show 98,000 or so clones, over 90% seen once. This sequence joins TRBV6-5 and TRBJ2-2, with a tentative D call TRBD2 (5 bases). The source of this sequence is a human donor in good health. Sequencing input: Tregs sorted from blood. The CDR3 region is CASGRVGELFF. The DNA for the CDR3 is TGTGCCAGCGGGCGGGTGGGGGAGCTGTTTTTT.